This TCR beta chain was recorded in a study of cytotoxic CD8 clonotypes in ibrutinib-treated CLL. The CDR3 runs 13 residues. From germline, CDR1 is MDHEN and CDR2 SYDVKM. Trimming removed 6 bases from V and 1 base from J, with 9 bases in between. Repertoires were generated with immunoSEQ multiplex PCR, while TCRdb's copy carries only in-frame clones and drops some. The repertoire holds 110,000 to 150,000 clones, 60% to 80% seen once, with approximately 28% in the top ten. Sequences were derived from PBMCs, sampled after 12 months of ibrutinib treatment. The rearrangement uses TRBV28 and TRBJ2-5, with D hard to call. This receptor was identified in a human donor with chronic lymphocytic leukemia. The CDR3 region has the DNA TGTGCCAGCAGAGAAGGCCGCCAAGAGACCCAGTACTTC. As protein: CASREGRQETQYF.